This TCR beta chain was recorded in a study of cytomegalovirus exposure and HLA in healthy donors. For the study at large: From HLA-typed donors, an early data release held approximately 85 million unique TCRs. Study-wide results and caveats: Later, TCR association rates were found to vary by HLA locus, highest for DRB1 and lowest for HLA-C. The study carried out a later analysis of TCR beta sequences. It associated approximately 17,000 of them with specific HLA alleles at a false discovery rate of 0.05.

The PCR was carried out with 60 Vbeta primers and 13 Jbeta primers. Source study methods: Later analysis identified tens of millions of unique TCR beta chains, about 10 million shared. Produced via immunoSEQ multiplex PCR; TCRdb's table is partial and in-frame only. V and J calls and clone size follow that table, whereas D and trimming were derived from the DNA. The table includes about 160,000 clones, 70% to 90% detected once. This clone has a single count. Its antigen is not known. This CDR3 comprises 13 residues. With V trimmed by 6 bases and J by 7 bases, 8 bases remained unmatched. From germline, CDR1 is LNHDA and CDR2 SQIVND (reference sequence).

Sequences were obtained from PBMCs. This receptor was identified in a woman aged 18-30 years in good health and CMV-seronegative. The chain joins TRBV19 to TRBJ1-2; TRBD1 agrees at 7 bases. CDR3 sequence: CASSRDREAGYTF. The CDR3 DNA reads as TGTGCCAGTAGCCGTGACAGGGAGGCTGGCTACACCTTC.